The clone carrying this T cell receptor (beta chain) was counted once. Trimming left V 0 bases short and J 2 bases short, with 12 bases between. Per the germline V gene, CDR1 is SGHKS and CDR2 is YYEKEE (reference sequence). This CDR3 comprises 16 residues. The data are from a study of OX40 agonist ivuxolimab in advanced cancers. Study-level information: The study treated patients with ivuxolimab, an agonistic anti-OX40 (CD134) antibody. A male proportion of 70% to 90% was recorded, with mean age approximately 60 years and range about 20 to 79.

Exclusion applied to patients with autoimmune disease history or systemic immunosuppression. Generated by immunoSEQ multiplex PCR, the TCRdb table keeps only in-frame clones and is missing some. Among roughly 70,000 clones listed, 70% to 90% were seen once. This clonotype was sampled from an adult with an advanced solid tumor such as melanoma, head and neck, liver or kidney cancer. This specimen consisted of CD4+ or CD8+ T cells sorted from blood, obtained in a trial of the OX40 agonist ivuxolimab. This chain joins TRBV5-5 and TRBJ2-1; possibly TRBD2 for D (6 bases). The CDR3 DNA is TGTGCCAGCAGCTTGGGGGGACTTCGTACCTACAATGAGCAGTTCTTC. This codes for CASSLGGLRTYNEQFF.